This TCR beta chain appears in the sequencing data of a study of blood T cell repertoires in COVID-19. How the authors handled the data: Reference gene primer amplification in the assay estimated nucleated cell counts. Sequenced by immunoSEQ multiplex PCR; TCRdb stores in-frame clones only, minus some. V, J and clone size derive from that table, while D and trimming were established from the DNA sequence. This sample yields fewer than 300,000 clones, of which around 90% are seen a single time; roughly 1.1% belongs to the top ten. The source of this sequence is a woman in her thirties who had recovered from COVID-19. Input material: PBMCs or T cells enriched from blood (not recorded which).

The DNA of the CDR3 is TGTGCCAGCAGCATGTACAGGGAGCGGGAGCTGTTTTTT. It yields the protein CASSMYRERELFF. The chain links TRBV7-2 to TRBJ2-2; possible D gene TRBD1, 6 bases. V was clipped by 5 bases and J by 9 bases, with 13 bases between them. Germline CDR1 SGHTA, CDR2 FQGNSA. This CDR3 region has 13 residues.